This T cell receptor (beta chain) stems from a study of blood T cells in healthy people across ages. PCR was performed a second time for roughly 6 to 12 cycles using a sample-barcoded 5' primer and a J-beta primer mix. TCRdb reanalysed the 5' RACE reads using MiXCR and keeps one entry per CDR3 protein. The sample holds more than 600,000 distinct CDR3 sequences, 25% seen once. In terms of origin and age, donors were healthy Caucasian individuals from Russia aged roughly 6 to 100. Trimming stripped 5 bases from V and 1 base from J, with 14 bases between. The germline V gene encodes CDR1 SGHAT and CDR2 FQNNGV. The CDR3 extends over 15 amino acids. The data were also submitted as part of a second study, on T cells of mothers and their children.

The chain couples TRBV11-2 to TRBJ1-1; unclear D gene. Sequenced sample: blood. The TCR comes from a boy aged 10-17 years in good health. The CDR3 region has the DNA TGTGCCAGCAGCGCCCCAGACGCCCCGAACACTGAAGCTTTCTTT. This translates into CASSAPDAPNTEAFF.